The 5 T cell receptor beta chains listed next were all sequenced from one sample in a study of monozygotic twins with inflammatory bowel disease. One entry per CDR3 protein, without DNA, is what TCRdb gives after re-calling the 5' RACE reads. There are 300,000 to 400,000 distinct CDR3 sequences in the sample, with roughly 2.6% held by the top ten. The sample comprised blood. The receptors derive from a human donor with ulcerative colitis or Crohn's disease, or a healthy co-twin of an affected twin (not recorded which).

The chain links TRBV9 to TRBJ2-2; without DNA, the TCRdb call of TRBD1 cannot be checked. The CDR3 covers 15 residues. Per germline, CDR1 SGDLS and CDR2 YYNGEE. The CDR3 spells CASSLQGGNTGELFF.

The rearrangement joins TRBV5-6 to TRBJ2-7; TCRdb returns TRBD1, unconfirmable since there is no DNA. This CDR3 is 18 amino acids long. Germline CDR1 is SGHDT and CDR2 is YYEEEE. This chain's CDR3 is CASSVDRGNLLFRPEQYF.

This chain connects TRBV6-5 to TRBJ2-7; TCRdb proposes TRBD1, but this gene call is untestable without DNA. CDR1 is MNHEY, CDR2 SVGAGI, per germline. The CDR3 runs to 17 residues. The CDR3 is CASTWGVPSSMHYEQYF.

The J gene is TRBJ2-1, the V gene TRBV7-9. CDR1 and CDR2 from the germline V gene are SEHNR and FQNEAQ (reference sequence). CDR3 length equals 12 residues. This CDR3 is CASSGTSNEQFF.

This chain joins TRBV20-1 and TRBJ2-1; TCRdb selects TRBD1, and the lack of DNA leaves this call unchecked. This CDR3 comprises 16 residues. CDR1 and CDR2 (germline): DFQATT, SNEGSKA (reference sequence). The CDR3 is CSARGPQGVKLNEQFF.